This T cell receptor beta chain was sequenced in a study of Graves' ophthalmopathy and Graves' hyperthyroidism. The ends were cut back, 0 bases at V and 3 bases at J, with 12 bases in the middle. Germline CDR1 reads SNHLY; CDR2 reads FYNNEI. This CDR3 has 16 amino acids. In its sample, this clonotype was seen many times. Patients with other autoimmune diseases, uncontrolled infections, pregnancy or lactation were excluded. What supplied the PBMCs was roughly 10 ml of fresh peripheral blood. The authors amplified TCR beta CDR3 regions, and they did so from RNA transcripts for repertoire sequencing. Scientists carried out first-round RT-PCR using HTBI primers and then a second-round multiplex PCR. Each CDR3 protein is one row after TCRdb ran MiXCR on the multiplex PCR reads. Found here are fewer than 650,000 distinct CDR3 sequences, about a fifth of them singletons; the top ten hold around 7%.

Material for sequencing was peripheral blood. V is TRBV2 and J is TRBJ1-5; D not certain. The TCR originated in a young woman with stable Graves' hyperthyroidism. Some clones in this sample may be carry-over from other donors' samples. CDR3 DNA sequence: TGTGCCAGCAGTGAAGCTAGCACCCGCTCCAATCAGCCCCAGCATTTT. Its translation: CASSEASTRSNQPQHF.